This T cell receptor beta chain was recovered during a study of blood T cell repertoires in COVID-19. As for the study in general: There were acute and convalescent COVID-19 samples, and they came from the United States, Italy and Spain.

The table lists this clone with a count of one. Germline V CDR1 and CDR2: SGHRS, YFSETQ. Losses at the gene ends were 3 bases for V and 4 bases for J; bases not matched to a gene: 4. The CDR3 totals 14 residues. Original methodology: Using reference gene primer amplification, nucleated cell counts were estimated. Clones were sequenced by immunoSEQ multiplex PCR, and TCRdb holds only the in-frame ones, with some missing. V and J calls and clone size are given by that table; D and trimming were obtained from the DNA. The sample records under 300,000 clones, more than 85% being singletons. The specimen sequenced was PBMCs or T cells enriched from blood (not recorded which). The chain uses TRBV5-1 and TRBJ1-2; 9 nucleotides match TRBD1. This clonotype originated in a man aged 35 to 55 who had recovered from COVID-19. CDR3 sequence (DNA): TGCGCCAGCAGCTCAGGACAGGGGAGCTATGGCTACACCTTC. Encoded protein: CASSSGQGSYGYTF. Filled out from reference TRBV5-1 and TRBJ1-2, the complete variable domain reads KAGVTQTPRYLIKTRGQQVTLSCSPISGHRSVSWYQQTPGQGLQFLFEYFSETQRNKGNFPGRFSGRQFSNSRSEMNVSTLELGDSALYLCASSSGQGSYGYTFGSGTRLTVV.